One and the same sample provided the 16 T cell receptor beta chains below, sequenced in a study of blood T cells in healthy people across ages. Together with a sample-barcoded 5' primer, a J-beta primer mix was included in a second PCR lasting about 7 to 11 cycles. TCRdb ran MiXCR on the 5' RACE reads and lists one entry per CDR3 protein. The table has over 950,000 distinct CDR3 sequences, about 51% seen once. Sequencing was carried out using blood. Receptors originate from a woman aged 55-70 years in good health.

J is TRBJ1-2 and V is TRBV2; perhaps TRBD1 as D (5 bases). The CDR3 runs 13 residues. Germline lookup yields CDR1 SNHLY and CDR2 FYNNEI. Between the trimmed V and J ends, which lost 9 bases and 9 bases, there was a span of 20 bases. CDR3 nucleotides: TGTGCCAGAAGAATCAGGGACGGACACAGCTACACCTTC. This gives the protein CARRIRDGHSYTF.

This clonotype was detected only a few times. The chain uses TRBV29-1 and TRBJ2-3; TRBD1 matches 7 bases. CDR1 and CDR2 (germline): SQVTM, ANQGSEA. J was trimmed by 1 base and V by 4 bases; bases with no gene match: 8. This CDR3 is 15 amino acids long. The CDR3 loop is CSVVPTGSGTDTQYF. CDR3 bases: TGCAGCGTTGTACCGACAGGGTCAGGCACAGATACGCAGTATTTT.

The rearrangement joins TRBV4-1 to TRBJ2-5; 8 bases are a match to TRBD1. V gave up 1 base and J gave up 5 bases; unmatched junction bases: 3. This CDR3 spans 14 amino acids. CDR1 MGHRA and CDR2 YSYEKL come from the germline V gene. The CDR3 region is CASSQGDRRETQYF. The CDR3 DNA follows: TGCGCCAGCAGCCAAGGGGACAGGCGGGAGACCCAGTACTTC.

This clonotype showed up just a few times. This chain links TRBV5-4 with TRBJ2-7; the match to TRBD2 covers 9 bases. Judging by the DNA end, TRBJ2-5 fits better; the J call may be wrong. Germline CDR1 and CDR2: SGHNT and YYREEE (reference sequence). This CDR3 comprises 17 residues. The CDR3 protein is CASSSGPLAGEAKTQYF. CDR3 coding DNA: TGTGCCAGCAGCTCCGGGCCATTAGCGGGAGAGGCAAAGACCCAGTACTTC.

The J gene is TRBJ2-7, the V gene TRBV7-2, with TRBD2 matching 10 bases. V dropped 2 bases and J dropped 5; count of bases not matched to a gene: 6. Germline CDR1 SGHTA, CDR2 FQGNSA. CDR3 length equals 15 residues. Written as DNA, the CDR3 is TGTGCCAGCAGCTTACTAGCGGGAGTATTTAACGAGCAGTACTTC. It translates to CASSLLAGVFNEQYF.

This clonotype was seen many times. The chain uses TRBV5-6 and TRBJ2-1; D is uncertain. The CDR3 length is 12 residues. The germline V gene encodes CDR1 SGHDT and CDR2 YYEEEE. V was cut by 2 bases and J by 7 bases, with 7 bases left in between. This CDR3 reads CASSFGVNEQFF. CDR3 DNA: TGTGCCAGCAGCTTTGGTGTTAATGAGCAGTTCTTC.

The chain employs TRBV20-1 and TRBJ1-5, with D possibly TRBD1 on 5 matching bases. Germline values: CDR1 DFQATT, CDR2 SNEGSKA (reference sequence). Trimming removed 1 base from V and 7 bases from J, with 14 bases in between. CDR3 length: 14 residues. CDR3 DNA sequence: TGCAGTGCTAGAGCCGGGGGAGACCCACAGCCCCAGCATTTT. This gives the protein CSARAGGDPQPQHF.

The CDR3 sequence is CASSPFGTATYEQYF. In nucleotides, the CDR3 is TGTGCCAGCTCACCATTTGGGACCGCAACCTACGAGCAGTACTTC. The V and J genes are TRBV18 and TRBJ2-7, with D perhaps given as TRBD1 or TRBD2 (5 bases each). The CDR3 has 15 amino acids. V was pared by 2 bases and J by 2 bases, with 13 bases between. CDR1 and CDR2 from the germline V gene are KGHSH and LQKENI.

V gene TRBV20-1 combines with J gene TRBJ2-4, with D perhaps TRBD1 or TRBD2 (5 bases each). Judging by the DNA end, TRBJ2-7 fits better; the J call may be wrong. The germline gives CDR1 DFQATT, CDR2 SNEGSKA (reference sequence). The CDR3 extends over 14 amino acids. The CDR3 DNA sequence: TGCAGTGCTTCACCGGGACGGGGAGTCTCCGAGCAGTACTTC. Translation: CSASPGRGVSEQYF.

V and J are TRBV4-2 and TRBJ2-7; maybe TRBD2 (6 bases). CDR1 is LGHNA and CDR2 is YNFKEQ in the germline V gene. V was trimmed by 10 bases and J by 3 bases, leaving 16 bases between them. The CDR3 extends over 13 amino acids. This CDR3 is CANGSGDFYEQYF. In DNA, the CDR3 is TGTGCCAACGGTTCGGGGGACTTCTACGAGCAGTACTTC.

This clonotype was seen a few times. This chain uses TRBV6-5 with TRBJ2-7, with 7 positions matching TRBD2. CDR1 is MNHEY, CDR2 SVGAGI, per germline. This CDR3 is built from 19 residues. J was trimmed by 4 bases and V by 0 bases; bases with no gene match: 18. The CDR3 nucleotides read TGTGCCAGCAGTTACTCGATGCCCCGCCGGACTAGGAAATTATACGAGCAGTACTTC. Translation gives CASSYSMPRRTRKLYEQYF.

The rearrangement links TRBV6-5 to TRBJ1-5, with D hard to call. The germline V and J ends were trimmed by 0 bases and 6 bases, with 12 bases remaining between them. CDR1 is MNHEY, CDR2 SVGAGI, per germline. This CDR3 region has 15 residues. The CDR3 sequence: CASSYSVGWGQPQHF. CDR3 bases: TGTGCCAGCAGTTACTCGGTCGGGTGGGGTCAGCCCCAGCATTTT.

In its sample, this clonotype was seen once. This chain links TRBV6-6 with TRBJ2-1, with TRBD2 matching over 9 bases. Germline assignment: CDR1 MNHNY and CDR2 SVGAGI (reference sequence). The CDR3 runs to 15 residues. V shed 2 bases and J 7 bases; nucleotides not matched to a gene: 6. The CDR3 reads CASSYLLAGKNEQFF. The CDR3 coding sequence is TGTGCCAGCAGTTACCTGCTAGCGGGAAAGAATGAGCAGTTCTTC.

This clonotype was seen a handful of times. The rearrangement uses TRBV10-3 and TRBJ2-3; the D is unclear. The germline gives CDR1 ENHRY, CDR2 SYGVKD. The CDR3 runs 14 residues. Trimming removed 2 bases at V and 2 bases at J, with 8 bases between. DNA of the CDR3: TGTGCCATCAGTGAGAAGGCTGCCACAGATACGCAGTATTTT. Translating it yields CAISEKAATDTQYF.

The chain combines TRBV28 with TRBJ2-5; TRBD2 matches 12 bases. The end of the DNA is better explained by TRBJ2-7, so the J call may be wrong. The CDR3 is 20 residues long. The germline gives CDR1 MDHEN, CDR2 SYDVKM. This chain's CDR3 is CASRTGTGMTSGSYKNEQYF. CDR3 sequence (DNA): TGTGCCAGCAGGACCGGGACAGGGATGACTAGCGGGAGCTACAAGAACGAGCAGTACTTC.

This sequence joins TRBV6-5 and TRBJ2-1, with 9 bases that match TRBD2. The junction had 1 base not matched to a gene; V was cut back by 0 bases and J by 7 bases. Germline values: CDR1 MNHEY, CDR2 SVGAGI. The CDR3 has 14 residues. DNA for the CDR3: TGTGCCAGCAGTTACTCTAGCGGGAGTAATGAGCAGTTCTTC. Its protein is CASSYSSGSNEQFF.